The 21 T cell receptor beta chains given below trace back to one sample, sequenced in a study of blood T cell repertoires in COVID-19. Sequencing used immunoSEQ multiplex PCR; TCRdb keeps in-frame clones, though not all of them. Counted here are more than 15,000 clones, about 88% occurring once; the ten biggest clones make up 9.8%. The sample was peripheral blood. These receptor sequences come from a man in his forties or fifties with active COVID-19.

The V and J genes are TRBV6-2 or TRBV6-3 and TRBJ2-2; D is ambiguous. The CDR3 spans 17 residues. Germline lookup yields CDR1 MNHEY and CDR2 SVGEGT. V gave up 4 bases and J gave up 0 bases, with 15 bases separating them. CDR3 in DNA: TGTGCCAGCAGTTTCCCTCCTTTAATCCCGAACACCGGGGAGCTGTTTTTT. Translation: CASSFPPLIPNTGELFF.

A single count supports this clone. The chain uses TRBV19 and TRBJ2-1; 10 bases align to TRBD2. CDR3 length: 17 residues. V lost 0 bases and J lost 8; bases outside the gene matches: 10. Looked up from germline, CDR1 is LNHDA and CDR2 is SQIVND (reference sequence). CDR3 region: CASSIEGPSGSSDEQFF. The CDR3 DNA reads TGTGCCAGTAGTATAGAGGGACCTAGCGGGAGTTCCGATGAGCAGTTCTTC. The variable domain in full, with the rest retrieved from reference TRBV19 and TRBJ2-1, is DGGITQSPKYLFRKEGQNVTLSCEQNLNHDAMYWYRQDPGQGLRLIYYSQIVNDFQKGDIAEGYSVSREKKESFPLTVTSAQKNPTAFYLCASSIEGPSGSSDEQFFGPGTRLTVL.

The chain couples TRBV30 to TRBJ1-5; a weak D match, TRBD1 (6 bases). Trimming took off 1 base at V and 0 bases at J, with 10 bases between the two ends. The germline CDR1 and CDR2 sequences are GTSNPN and SVGIG (reference sequence). The CDR3 has 15 residues. CDR3 in DNA: TGTGCCTGGAGTGAGGACAGTCATAGCAATCAGCCCCAGCATTTT. It codes for CAWSEDSHSNQPQHF.

The rearrangement joins TRBV5-5 to TRBJ1-1; D may be TRBD1 (6 bases). This CDR3 contains 15 residues. The V end was cut by 7 bases, the J end by 8 bases, with 24 bases between. CDR1 SGHKS and CDR2 YYEKEE come from the germline V gene (reference sequence). The CDR3 spells CASSILDSAFTEAFF. CDR3 DNA: TGTGCCAGCTCGATCTTGGACAGCGCATTTACCGAAGCTTTCTTT.

The V gene is TRBV11-1, the J gene TRBJ2-2; D uncertain. CDR1 is SGHAT, CDR2 FQDESV, per germline (reference sequence). The CDR3 is 15 residues long. V was cut by 3 bases and J by 2 bases, with 10 bases left in between. The CDR3 sequence is CASSFTLYNTGELFF. CDR3 nucleotides: TGTGCCAGCAGCTTCACCCTCTATAACACCGGGGAGCTGTTTTTT.

V and J are TRBV6-5 and TRBJ2-7, with a weak D call TRBD2 (5 bases). CDR1 and CDR2 (germline): MNHEY, SVGAGI. The CDR3 is 15 residues long. V lost 0 bases and J 7 bases, leaving 16 bases between the germline ends. CDR3 nucleotides: TGTGCCAGCAGTTACTCCCTCAGGACTTCGGGGGAGCAGTACTTC. The encoded protein is CASSYSLRTSGEQYF.

The chain employs TRBV9 and TRBJ2-2; D gene unclear. Trimming pared 1 base from V and 7 bases from J, leaving 5 bases between. Looked up from germline, CDR1 is SGDLS and CDR2 is YYNGEE. CDR3 length equals 12 residues. CDR3 sequence: CASSVSVGELFF. In DNA, the CDR3 is TGTGCCAGCAGCGTATCGGTCGGGGAGCTGTTTTTT.

This clone was observed once. The genes are TRBV2 and TRBJ1-6; no reliable D call. Germline-derived CDR1 and CDR2 are SNHLY and FYNNEI. V gave up 7 bases and J gave up 0 bases, with 10 bases separating them. The CDR3 is made up of 15 amino acids. CDR3 region: CASKERSSYNSPLHF. For the CDR3, the DNA is TGTGCCAGCAAGGAACGGAGCTCCTATAATTCACCCCTCCACTTT.

The chain couples TRBV19 to TRBJ2-5, with a weak D call TRBD1 (6 bases). This CDR3 has 12 amino acids. The V gene's germline CDR1 is LNHDA and CDR2 SQIVND (reference sequence). Trimming took 4 bases from V and 5 from J, leaving 8 bases between them. CDR3 region: CASSRGRETQYF. CDR3 bases: TGTGCCAGTAGTAGGGGGCGGGAGACCCAGTACTTC.

This chain links TRBV18 with TRBJ2-5, with D unresolved. V was trimmed by 2 bases and J by 4 bases, leaving 11 bases between them. The CDR3 extends over 14 amino acids. The germline V gene encodes CDR1 KGHSH and CDR2 LQKENI. CDR3 in amino acids: CASSPNPGRETQYF. CDR3 nucleotide sequence: TGTGCCAGCTCACCAAATCCGGGTAGAGAGACCCAGTACTTC.

The rearrangement joins TRBV7-2 to TRBJ2-7; 9 bases agree with TRBD2. CDR1 and CDR2 (germline): SGHTA, FQGNSA. Losses at the gene ends were 3 bases for V and 3 bases for J; bases not matched to a gene: 0. The CDR3 length is 13 residues. Here the CDR3 DNA reads TGTGCCAGCAGCTTGACTAGCGGCTACGAGCAGTACTTC. This gives the protein CASSLTSGYEQYF.

This rearrangement joins TRBV5-4 to TRBJ2-7, with 10 bases fitting TRBD1. Germline V gene data show CDR1 as SGHNT and CDR2 as YYREEE (reference sequence). Trimming at V came to 4 bases and at J to 0 bases, leaving 13 bases not matched to a gene. The CDR3 length is 18 residues. CDR3 DNA sequence: TGTGCCAGCAGCCCCACACCTCCGGGACAGGGGAGCTCCTACGAGCAGTACTTC. As protein: CASSPTPPGQGSSYEQYF. Drawing the rest from reference TRBV5-4 and TRBJ2-7, the complete variable domain is ETGVTQSPTHLIKTRGQQVTLRCSSQSGHNTVSWYQQALGQGPQFIFQYYREEENGRGNFPPRFSGLQFPNYSSELNVNALELDDSALYLCASSPTPPGQGSSYEQYFGPGTRLTVT.

This clone showed up just a few times. The V gene is TRBV7-9, the J gene TRBJ1-2; tentative D call: TRBD1 (6 bases). Trimming cost V 4 bases and J 8 bases, with 20 bases left between them. The CDR3 consists of 15 residues. Germline CDR1 is SEHNR and CDR2 is FQNEAQ (reference sequence). The DNA of the CDR3 is TGTGCCAGCAGCTCCCCCCTCGCCAGCGGACAGGGCTACACCTTC. Its translation is CASSSPLASGQGYTF.

This rearrangement joins TRBV2 to TRBJ1-2; maybe TRBD1 (5 bases). Germline-derived CDR1 and CDR2 are SNHLY and FYNNEI. V lost 6 bases, J lost 3 bases, and 11 bases lay in between. The CDR3 contains 13 residues. The CDR3 DNA sequence: TGTGCCAGCAGCATCCAGGGTGACTATGGCTACACCTTC. Translated: CASSIQGDYGYTF.

This rearrangement joins TRBV10-3 to TRBJ1-1; tentative D call: TRBD1 (5 bases). V was trimmed by 6 bases and J by 1 base, leaving 9 bases between them. Germline CDR1 ENHRY, CDR2 SYGVKD. The CDR3 consists of 13 residues. The CDR3 reads CAIRTGGNTEAFF. CDR3 DNA: TGTGCCATCAGAACCGGGGGGAACACTGAAGCTTTCTTT.

This clone appeared a few times. V usage is TRBV27 and J usage is TRBJ2-7, with D maybe TRBD1 (6 bases). The CDR3 has 15 residues. Trimming cost V 2 bases and J 5 bases, with 16 bases left between them. Germline V gene data show CDR1 as MNHEY and CDR2 as SMNVEV (reference sequence). The CDR3 region is CASSLAGVEGDEQYF. CDR3 coding DNA: TGTGCCAGCAGTTTAGCAGGGGTCGAAGGAGACGAGCAGTACTTC.

The chain carries TRBV5-6 and TRBJ2-7; 10 bases are shared with TRBD1. V lost 0 bases, J lost 3 bases, and 3 bases stayed unmatched. The CDR3 is made up of 15 amino acids. The germline CDR1 and CDR2 sequences are SGHDT and YYEEEE. CDR3 coding DNA: TGTGCCAGCAGCTTGGTACGGGACAGGGGCTACGAGCAGTACTTC. The encoded protein is CASSLVRDRGYEQYF.

The gene calls are TRBV27 and TRBJ2-7, with a weak D call TRBD1 (6 bases). V was trimmed by 0 bases and J by 4 bases, leaving 10 bases between them. The CDR3 runs 14 residues. CDR1 and CDR2 from the germline V gene are MNHEY and SMNVEV (reference sequence). CDR3: CASSLSTDRYEQYF. The CDR3 nucleotides are TGTGCCAGCAGTTTATCGACTGACAGGTACGAGCAGTACTTC.

This chain uses TRBV15 with TRBJ1-1, with a tentative D call TRBD1 (5 bases). The CDR3 loop spans 15 amino acids. Germline CDR1 is LNHNV and CDR2 is YYDKDF (reference sequence). V was shortened by 5 bases and J by 1 base, with 14 bases between the two germline ends. In DNA form, the CDR3 reads TGTGCCACCAGCGCCGGTACAACAGGGAACACTGAAGCTTTCTTT. Its protein is CATSAGTTGNTEAFF.

The genes are TRBV10-1 and TRBJ2-7; TRBD2 aligns across 7 bases. Losses at the gene ends were 7 bases for V and 4 bases for J; bases not matched to a gene: 10. Germline V gives CDR1 WNHNN, CDR2 SYGVQD (reference sequence). This CDR3 spans 14 amino acids. The CDR3 is CASIWRERRYEQYF. The CDR3 DNA reads TGCGCCAGCATCTGGCGGGAGCGCCGGTACGAGCAGTACTTC.

The CDR3 protein is CATSPRTSAFTDTQYF. In nucleotides, the CDR3 is TGTGCCACCAGCCCCAGGACTAGCGCGTTCACAGATACGCAGTATTTT. The chain has TRBV15 and TRBJ2-3; 9 nucleotides agree with TRBD2. The CDR3 runs 16 residues. V was clipped by 5 bases and J by 2 bases; unmatched bases: 8. Per the germline V gene, CDR1 is LNHNV and CDR2 is YYDKDF (reference sequence). Full variable domain (outside the CDR3, taken from reference TRBV15 and TRBJ2-3): DAMVIQNPRYQVTQFGKPVTLSCSQTLNHNVMYWYQQKSSQAPKLLFHYYDKDFNNEADTPDNFQSRRPNTSFCFLDIRSPGLGDTAMYLCATSPRTSAFTDTQYFGPGTRLTVL.